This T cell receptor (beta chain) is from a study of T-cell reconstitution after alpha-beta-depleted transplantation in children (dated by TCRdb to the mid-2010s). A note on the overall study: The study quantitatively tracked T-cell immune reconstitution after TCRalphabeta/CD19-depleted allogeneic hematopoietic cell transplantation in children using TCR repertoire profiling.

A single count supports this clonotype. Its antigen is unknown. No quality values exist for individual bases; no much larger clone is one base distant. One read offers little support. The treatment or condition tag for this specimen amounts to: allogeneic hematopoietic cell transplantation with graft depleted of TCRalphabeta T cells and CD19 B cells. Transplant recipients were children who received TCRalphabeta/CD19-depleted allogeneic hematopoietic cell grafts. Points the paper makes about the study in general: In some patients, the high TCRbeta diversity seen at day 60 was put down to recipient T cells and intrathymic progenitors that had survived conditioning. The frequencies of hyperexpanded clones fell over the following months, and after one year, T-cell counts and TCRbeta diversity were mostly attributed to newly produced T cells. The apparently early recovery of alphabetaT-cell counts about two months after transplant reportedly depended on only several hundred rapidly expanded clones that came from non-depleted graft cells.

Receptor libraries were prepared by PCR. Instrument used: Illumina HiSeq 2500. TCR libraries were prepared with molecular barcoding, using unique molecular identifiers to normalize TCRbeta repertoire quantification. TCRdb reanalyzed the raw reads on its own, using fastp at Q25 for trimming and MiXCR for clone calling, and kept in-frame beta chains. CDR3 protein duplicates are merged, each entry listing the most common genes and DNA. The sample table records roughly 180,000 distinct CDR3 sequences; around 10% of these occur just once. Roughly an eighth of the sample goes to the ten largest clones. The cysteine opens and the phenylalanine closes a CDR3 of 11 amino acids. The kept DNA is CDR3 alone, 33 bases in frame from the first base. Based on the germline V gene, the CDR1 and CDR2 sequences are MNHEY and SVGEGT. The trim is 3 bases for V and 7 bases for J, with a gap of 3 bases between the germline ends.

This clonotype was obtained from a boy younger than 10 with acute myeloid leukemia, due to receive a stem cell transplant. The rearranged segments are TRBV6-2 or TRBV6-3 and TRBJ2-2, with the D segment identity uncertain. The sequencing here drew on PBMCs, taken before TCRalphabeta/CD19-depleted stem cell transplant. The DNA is TGTGCCAGCAGTTATCTCGGGGAGCTGTTTTTT. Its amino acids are CASSYLGELFF.